The rows below give T cell receptor beta chains drawn from one sample of a study of blood T cell repertoires in COVID-19. TCRdb keeps only in-frame clones here, not all; method: immunoSEQ multiplex PCR. The repertoire has approximately 210,000 clones, around 83% of them found once; the top ten carry 8.2%. The specimen was peripheral blood. The receptors here all came from a woman between 45 and 60 years old with acute or convalescent COVID-19. Both conserved end residues are part of each CDR3. The size of a clone is reported for some rows only, either as once, few or many, or as a class for expanded clones.

V gene,clone size,CDR3 protein
TRBV6-6,.,CASSYTTGVSNQPQHF
TRBV9,.,CASSVGGQGSYEQYF
TRBV25-1,few,CASRQGSSYNSPLHF
TRBV19,once,CASSLGTGGFSNQPQHF
TRBV5-1,.,CASSYQAGGPSAREQYF
TRBV19,.,CASSLRGAAPETQYF
TRBV7-9,.,CASSLVILGRGGQETQYF
TRBV7-9,.,CASSLAVLQGGEQFF
TRBV5-1,once,CASSLAVGGYEQYF
TRBV2,once,CASSPGLVRDQPQHF
TRBV5-1,many,CASVLWPGSYEQYF
TRBV7-2,few,CASSFLDRNTGELFF
TRBV30,many,CAWGDSNRGSPLHF
TRBV14,.,CASSHPRDRGDPNSPLHF
TRBV2,.,CASRGTSGRKETQYF
TRBV5-1,once,CASSPQTSGRPDTQYF
TRBV6-6,.,CASSSVAEGEGTEAFF
TRBV30,.,CAWSLTGGVGGYTF
TRBV19,.,CASSISGPGPDTQYF
TRBV5-1,.,CASSSRLAGGLETQYF
TRBV13,.,CASSLDKGGGSYNEQFF
TRBV27,.,CASSLRGQGAPSNYGYTF
TRBV24-1,.,CATSDPTSSDTQYF
TRBV7-9,few,CASSRLNPYEQYF
TRBV5-1,.,CASSLISGGNTEAFF
TRBV25-1,.,CASRTNTEAFF